These 24 T cell receptor beta chains were sequenced from one sample in a study of CD8 T cells in ankylosing spondylitis (dated by TCRdb to 2015 to 2018). The study at large found these results: A TCR beta motif made up of about eight highly homologous amino acid variants appeared to be characteristic of blood from ankylosing spondylitis patients.

These TCRs are of unknown antigen specificity. Libraries were constructed by 5' RACE. Sequencing relied on an Illumina HiSeq 2500. The raw public data were reprocessed by TCRdb itself: fastp quality trimming at Q25, MiXCR clonotype calling, in-frame beta chains only. Merged by CDR3 protein, the rows form single entries marked with the most common genes and DNA. The sample data list some 220,000 distinct CDR3 sequences, and 7.3% of these were observed just once. The top ten constitute approximately 15% of the sample. Input material: blood, either unsorted or a sorted T cell fraction (not recorded which). The receptor set was obtained from a male donor with ankylosing spondylitis.

The gene calls are TRBV9 and TRBJ2-3; no definite D call. The V end was cut by 0 bases, the J end by 3 bases, with 11 bases between. The CDR3 sequence is 15 residues long. Germline CDR1 reads SGDLS; CDR2 reads YYNGEE. The CDR3 spells CASSVEGLGTDTQYF. The CDR3, as DNA: TGTGCCAGCAGCGTAGAAGGCCTGGGGACAGATACGCAGTATTTT. Using reference TRBV9 and TRBJ2-3 for the parts outside the CDR3, the full variable domain is DSGVTQTPKHLITATGQRVTLRCSPRSGDLSVYWYQQSLDQGLQFLIQYYNGEERAKGNILERFSAQQFPDLHSELNLSSLELGDSALYFCASSVEGLGTDTQYFGPGTRLTVL.

This clonotype was observed at least ten times. The chain carries TRBV28 and TRBJ1-1; D gene unclear. Trimming cost V 3 bases and J 0 bases, with 5 bases left between them. CDR3 length: 13 residues. Germline V gives CDR1 MDHEN, CDR2 SYDVKM. The CDR3 bases are TGTGCCAGCAGTTTCACCCTGAACACTGAAGCTTTCTTT. This encodes CASSFTLNTEAFF.

This clonotype was seen at least ten times. The rearrangement links TRBV7-9 to TRBJ1-2; TRBD1 might be the D (5 bases). The CDR3 has 15 residues. CDR1 and CDR2 (germline): SEHNR, FQNEAQ (reference sequence). V lost 5 bases to trimming and J lost 5 bases, with 18 bases between them. CDR3 in DNA: TGTGCCAGCAGCAGCAGCGCAGGGATCTTATATGGCTACACCTTC. Residues: CASSSSAGILYGYTF.

This rearrangement joins TRBV4-3 to TRBJ2-2, with 7 bases identical to TRBD2. V lost 5 bases to trimming and J lost 7 bases; unmatched junction nucleotides: 16. Germline-derived CDR1 and CDR2 are LGHNA and YSLEER. This CDR3 has 17 residues. CDR3 coding DNA: TGCGCCAGCAGCTTCCGTAATGCGGGAGAAGGTTACGGGGAGCTGTTTTTT. Its translation: CASSFRNAGEGYGELFF.

This clonotype was counted at least ten times. The rearrangement uses TRBV4-3 and TRBJ2-3, with D perhaps assigned TRBD1 or TRBD2 (5 bases each). V dropped 4 bases and J dropped 2 bases, with 13 bases sitting between them. Germline assignment: CDR1 LGHNA and CDR2 YSLEER. This CDR3 contains 15 residues. CDR3 region: CASSRGTVVTDTQYF. The CDR3 nucleotides are TGCGCCAGCAGCCGAGGGACGGTGGTCACAGATACGCAGTATTTT.

There are many counts of this clonotype. The V and J genes are TRBV29-1 and TRBJ2-2; the match to TRBD1 covers 8 bases. Germline CDR1 is SQVTM and CDR2 is ANQGSEA. V shed 7 bases and J 3 bases; nucleotides not matched to a gene: 7. CDR3 size: 14 residues. In DNA form, the CDR3 reads TGCAGCGGTTCAGGGGGCGCGGACACCGGGGAGCTGTTTTTT. Protein product: CSGSGGADTGELFF.

This clonotype was detected many times. DNA for the CDR3: TGTGCCAGCAGTTTAGGGACAGGGGGATTTAGGGAGCCCCAGCATTTT. It codes for CASSLGTGGFREPQHF. This rearrangement joins TRBV27 to TRBJ1-5; TRBD1 agrees at 11 bases. The CDR3 consists of 16 residues. Per germline, CDR1 MNHEY and CDR2 SMNVEV (reference sequence). Trimming removed 2 bases from V and 8 bases from J; junction bases left unmatched: 8.

This clonotype was counted at least ten times. The chain joins TRBV12-3 or TRBV12-4 to TRBJ1-1; D unclear. V gave up 5 bases and J gave up 2 bases, with 9 bases separating them. This CDR3 has 13 residues. Here the CDR3 reads CASSNGPNTEAFF. CDR3 nucleotides: TGTGCCAGCAGTAACGGGCCCAACACTGAAGCTTTCTTT.

There are many counts of this clonotype. The chain recombines TRBV29-1 with TRBJ2-2; D remains ambiguous. This CDR3 has 14 residues. Germline loops: CDR1 SQVTM, CDR2 ANQGSEA. V shed 1 base and J shed 5 bases, with 11 bases lying between them. The CDR3 protein is CSVEAATLTGELFF. The CDR3 nucleotides read TGCAGCGTTGAAGCGGCCACCCTTACCGGGGAGCTGTTTTTT.

This clonotype was seen at least ten times. V gene TRBV20-1 combines with J gene TRBJ1-1; D remains ambiguous. The germline CDR1 and CDR2 sequences are DFQATT and SNEGSKA (reference sequence). This CDR3 has 15 amino acids. V was shortened by 0 bases and J by 1 base, with 12 bases between the two germline ends. The CDR3 nucleotides are TGCAGTGCTAGAGATCCAGCCAGCGCGAACACTGAAGCTTTCTTT. Its protein is CSARDPASANTEAFF.

This clonotype has a count of ten or more. The chain is built from TRBV7-9 and TRBJ1-1; TRBD1 aligns across 8 bases. Germline values: CDR1 SEHNR, CDR2 FQNEAQ (reference sequence). Trimming took 5 bases from V and 3 from J; bases not matched to a gene: 8. The CDR3 runs to 15 residues. CDR3 DNA sequence: TGTGCCAGCAGCCCTTTGCAGGGGGCTCACACTGAAGCTTTCTTT. Translating it yields CASSPLQGAHTEAFF.

This clonotype was detected many times. V and J are TRBV15 and TRBJ2-5; D might be TRBD1 (6 bases). Germline V CDR1 and CDR2: LNHNV, YYDKDF (reference sequence). The CDR3 totals 20 residues. Between the trimmed V and J ends, which lost 0 bases and 5 bases, there was a span of 28 bases. CDR3 sequence reads: CATSREGSGVWDIRLETQYF. The CDR3 nucleotides are TGTGCCACCAGCAGAGAGGGCTCCGGGGTATGGGACATTAGGTTGGAGACCCAGTACTTC.

This clonotype has a handful of counts. The V gene is TRBV5-6, the J gene TRBJ2-7, with TRBD2 matching over 9 bases. Germline assignment: CDR1 SGHDT and CDR2 YYEEEE. J was trimmed by 3 bases and V by 5 bases; bases with no gene match: 9. This CDR3 is built from 15 residues. The CDR3 region is CASSSLAGFLYEQYF. CDR3 DNA sequence: TGTGCCAGCAGTTCCCTAGCGGGATTCCTCTACGAGCAGTACTTC.

This clonotype was counted at least ten times. The gene calls are TRBV5-1 and TRBJ2-1; D is uncertain. Germline values: CDR1 SGHRS, CDR2 YFSETQ. Trimming cost V 4 bases and J 6 bases, with 11 bases left between them. CDR3 size: 13 residues. The DNA of the CDR3 is TGCGCCAGCAGCCACCCGGCAACCAATGAGCAGTTCTTC. It encodes CASSHPATNEQFF.

Written as DNA, the CDR3 is TGTGCCAGCAGCCCAAGTCCGGGACAGGGGGGCACTTCTGGGGCCAACGTCCTGACTTTC. As protein: CASSPSPGQGGTSGANVLTF. The gene calls are TRBV11-1 and TRBJ2-6; TRBD1 aligns across 11 bases. The CDR3 has 20 amino acids. Trimming removed 5 bases from V and 1 base from J; junction bases left unmatched: 13. The germline V gene encodes CDR1 SGHAT and CDR2 FQDESV (reference sequence).

The sample holds many counts of this clonotype. The chain carries TRBV28 and TRBJ1-1, with D hard to call. The CDR3 totals 16 residues. CDR1 and CDR2 (germline): MDHEN, SYDVKM. The V and J ends lost 3 bases and 0 bases respectively, with 14 bases between them. CDR3 region: CASSLRAHTLNTEAFF. The CDR3 bases are TGTGCCAGCAGTTTGAGGGCACACACCCTGAACACTGAAGCTTTCTTT.

The sample holds many counts of this clonotype. J is TRBJ1-1 and V is TRBV11-2; D perhaps matches TRBD1 (5 bases). The CDR3 is 14 amino acids. V lost 6 bases, J lost 0 bases, and 11 bases lay in between. CDR1 and CDR2 (germline): SGHAT, FQNNGV. The CDR3 sequence is CASRSTVMNTEAFF. The DNA of the CDR3 is TGTGCCAGCAGGTCGACAGTGATGAACACTGAAGCTTTCTTT. The entire variable domain, with the rest obtained from reference TRBV11-2 and TRBJ1-1, is as follows: EAGVAQSPRYKIIEKRQSVAFWCNPISGHATLYWYQQILGQGPKLLIQFQNNGVVDDSQLPKDRFSAERLKGVDSTLKIQPAKLEDSAVYLCASRSTVMNTEAFFGQGTRLTVV.

This clonotype was seen many times. The CDR3 spells CASSIDRVNQPQHF. The CDR3 DNA follows: TGTGCCAGCAGTATCGACAGGGTAAATCAGCCCCAGCATTTT. V gene TRBV6-5 combines with J gene TRBJ1-5; TRBD1 matches at 7 bases. CDR1 and CDR2 from the germline V gene are MNHEY and SVGAGI. The CDR3 spans 14 residues. The V and J ends lost 5 bases and 4 bases, in that order; junction bases with no gene match: 5.

J is TRBJ2-1 and V is TRBV6-5, with 9 positions matching TRBD2. There are 14 residues in the CDR3. V dropped 2 bases and J dropped 7; count of bases not matched to a gene: 3. Germline V CDR1 and CDR2: MNHEY, SVGAGI. In DNA, the CDR3 is TGTGCCAGCAGTTACAGGCTAGCGGGAAATGAGCAGTTCTTC. Its protein product is CASSYRLAGNEQFF.

This clonotype was seen more than once but under ten times. The rearrangement links TRBV11-2 to TRBJ2-7; 7 bases are shared with TRBD2. V was clipped by 0 bases and J by 2 bases; unmatched bases: 7. From germline, CDR1 is SGHAT and CDR2 FQNNGV. The CDR3 is made up of 16 amino acids. CDR3 DNA sequence: TGTGCCAGCAGCTTAGACGGACGGGGGGTTACCTACGAGCAGTACTTC. It specifies CASSLDGRGVTYEQYF.

This clonotype was detected only a few times. The V call is TRBV27, the J call TRBJ2-7; no clear D. V was trimmed by 3 bases and J by 0 bases, leaving 12 bases between them. The CDR3 runs 15 residues. Germline values: CDR1 MNHEY, CDR2 SMNVEV (reference sequence). The CDR3 here is CASSFGGRSSYEQYF. The CDR3 region has the DNA TGTGCCAGCAGTTTCGGTGGAAGGAGCTCCTACGAGCAGTACTTC.

This clonotype came up many times. The chain employs TRBV5-1 and TRBJ1-2; no definite D call. The V gene's germline CDR1 is SGHRS and CDR2 YFSETQ. V was trimmed by 0 bases and J by 2 bases, leaving 11 bases between them. The CDR3 extends over 15 amino acids. The CDR3: CASSLVTGNNYGYTF. The DNA for the CDR3 is TGCGCCAGCAGCTTGGTGACTGGCAACAACTATGGCTACACCTTC.

This chain links TRBV7-3 with TRBJ2-1; TRBD2 aligns across 10 bases. This CDR3 contains 14 residues. Germline values: CDR1 SGHTA, CDR2 FQGTGA. V was clipped by 5 bases and J by 5 bases; unmatched bases: 3. The CDR3 DNA reads TGTGCCAGCAGCGTAGCGGGGGGCGACAATGAGCAGTTCTTC. Encoded protein: CASSVAGGDNEQFF. The full variable domain, in which reference TRBV7-3 and TRBJ2-1 provide the parts outside the CDR3, is GAGVSQTPSNKVTEKGKYVELRCDPISGHTALYWYRQSLGQGPEFLIYFQGTGAADDSGLPNDRFFAVRPEGSVSTLKIQRTERGDSAVYLCASSVAGGDNEQFFGPGTRLTVL.

In its sample, this clonotype was seen many times. The chain recombines TRBV6-2 or TRBV6-3 with TRBJ2-3; tentative D call: TRBD2 (5 bases). This CDR3 is 13 amino acids long. Germline CDR1 is MNHEY and CDR2 is SVGEGT. Trimming cost V 5 bases and J 4 bases, with 10 bases left between them. The CDR3 loop is CASSSGAPDTQYF. In nucleotides, the CDR3 is TGTGCCAGCAGTAGCGGAGCTCCAGATACGCAGTATTTT.